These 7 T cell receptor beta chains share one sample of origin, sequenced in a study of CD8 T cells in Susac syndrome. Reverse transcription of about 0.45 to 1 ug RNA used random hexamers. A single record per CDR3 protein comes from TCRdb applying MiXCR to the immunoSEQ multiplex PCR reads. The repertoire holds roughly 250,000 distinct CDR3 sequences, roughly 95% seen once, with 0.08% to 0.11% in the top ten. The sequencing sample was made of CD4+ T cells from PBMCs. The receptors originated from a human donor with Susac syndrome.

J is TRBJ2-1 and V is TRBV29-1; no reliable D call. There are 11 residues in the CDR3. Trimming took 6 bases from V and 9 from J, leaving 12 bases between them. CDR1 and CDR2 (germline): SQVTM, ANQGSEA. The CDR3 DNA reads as TGCAGCGTGGTGGTACCCGGTGAGCAGTTCTTC. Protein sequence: CSVVVPGEQFF.

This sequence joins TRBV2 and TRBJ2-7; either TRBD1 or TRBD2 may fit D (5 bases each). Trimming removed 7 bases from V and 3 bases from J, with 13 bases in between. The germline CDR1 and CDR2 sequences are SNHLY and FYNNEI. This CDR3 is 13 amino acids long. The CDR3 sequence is CASIRDLDYEQYF. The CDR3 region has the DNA TGTGCCAGCATTAGGGACCTTGACTACGAGCAGTACTTC.

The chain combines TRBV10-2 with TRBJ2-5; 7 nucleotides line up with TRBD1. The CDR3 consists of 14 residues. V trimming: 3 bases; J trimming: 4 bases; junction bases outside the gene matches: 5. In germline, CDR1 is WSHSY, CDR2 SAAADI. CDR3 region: CASSEGGWLETQYF. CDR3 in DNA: TGCGCCAGCAGTGAAGGGGGCTGGTTAGAGACCCAGTACTTC.

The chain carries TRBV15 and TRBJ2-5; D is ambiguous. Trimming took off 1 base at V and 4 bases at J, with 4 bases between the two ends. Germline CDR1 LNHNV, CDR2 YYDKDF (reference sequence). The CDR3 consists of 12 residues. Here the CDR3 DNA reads TGTGCCACCAGCAGAGTTACAGAGACCCAGTACTTC. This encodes CATSRVTETQYF.

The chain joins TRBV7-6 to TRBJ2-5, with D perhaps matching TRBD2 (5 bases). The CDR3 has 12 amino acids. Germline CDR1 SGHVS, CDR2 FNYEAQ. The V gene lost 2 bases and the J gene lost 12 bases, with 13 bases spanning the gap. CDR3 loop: CASSLTSGIEYF. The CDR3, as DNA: TGTGCCAGCAGCTTAACCTCGGGGATCGAGTACTTC.

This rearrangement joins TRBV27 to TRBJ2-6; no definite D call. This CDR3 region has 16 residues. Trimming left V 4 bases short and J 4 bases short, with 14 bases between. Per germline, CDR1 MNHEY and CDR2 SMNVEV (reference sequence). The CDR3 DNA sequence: TGTGCCAGCAGTTACCTGCGATCCCCCGGGGCCAACGTCCTGACTTTC. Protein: CASSYLRSPGANVLTF. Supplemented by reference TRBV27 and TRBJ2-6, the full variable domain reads EAQVTQNPRYLITVTGKKLTVTCSQNMNHEYMSWYRQDPGLGLRQIYYSMNVEVTDKGDVPEGYKVSRKEKRNFPLILESPSPNQTSLYFCASSYLRSPGANVLTFGAGSRLTVL.

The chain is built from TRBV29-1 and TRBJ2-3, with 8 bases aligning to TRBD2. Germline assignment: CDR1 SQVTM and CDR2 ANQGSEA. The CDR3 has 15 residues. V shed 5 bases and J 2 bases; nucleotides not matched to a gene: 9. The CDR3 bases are TGCAGCGTTACTACTAGCGGTCTTCCCACAGATACGCAGTATTTT. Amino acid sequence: CSVTTSGLPTDTQYF.